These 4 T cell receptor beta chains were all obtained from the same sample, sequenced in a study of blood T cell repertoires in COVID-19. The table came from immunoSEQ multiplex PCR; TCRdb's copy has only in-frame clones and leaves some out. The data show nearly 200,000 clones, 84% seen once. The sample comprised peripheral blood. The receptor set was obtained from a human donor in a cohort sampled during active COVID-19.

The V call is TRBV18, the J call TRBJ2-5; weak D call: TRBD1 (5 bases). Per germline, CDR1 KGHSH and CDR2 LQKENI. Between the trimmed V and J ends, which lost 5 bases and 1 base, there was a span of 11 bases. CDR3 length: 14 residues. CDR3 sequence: CASSKWQGQETQYF. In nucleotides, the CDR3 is TGTGCCAGCTCAAAGTGGCAGGGCCAAGAGACCCAGTACTTC.

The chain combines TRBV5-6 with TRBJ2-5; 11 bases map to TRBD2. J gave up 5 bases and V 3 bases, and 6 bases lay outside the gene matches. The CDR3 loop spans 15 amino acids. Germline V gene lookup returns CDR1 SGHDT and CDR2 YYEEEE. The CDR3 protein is CASSWGLAVGETQYF. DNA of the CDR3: TGTGCCAGCAGCTGGGGACTAGCGGTCGGGGAGACCCAGTACTTC.

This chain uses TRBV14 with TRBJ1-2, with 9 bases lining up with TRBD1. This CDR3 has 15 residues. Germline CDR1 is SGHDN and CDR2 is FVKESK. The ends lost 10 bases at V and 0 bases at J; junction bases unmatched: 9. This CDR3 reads CATSGTGRANYGYTF. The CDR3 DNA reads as TGTGCCACCTCCGGGACAGGGAGAGCTAACTATGGCTACACCTTC.

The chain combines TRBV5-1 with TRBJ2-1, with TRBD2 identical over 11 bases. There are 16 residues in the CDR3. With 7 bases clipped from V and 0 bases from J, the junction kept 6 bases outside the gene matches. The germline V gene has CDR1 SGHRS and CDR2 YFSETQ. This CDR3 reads CASFVAGGSSYNEQFF. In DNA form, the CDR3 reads TGCGCCAGCTTCGTAGCGGGGGGGAGCTCCTACAATGAGCAGTTCTTC.